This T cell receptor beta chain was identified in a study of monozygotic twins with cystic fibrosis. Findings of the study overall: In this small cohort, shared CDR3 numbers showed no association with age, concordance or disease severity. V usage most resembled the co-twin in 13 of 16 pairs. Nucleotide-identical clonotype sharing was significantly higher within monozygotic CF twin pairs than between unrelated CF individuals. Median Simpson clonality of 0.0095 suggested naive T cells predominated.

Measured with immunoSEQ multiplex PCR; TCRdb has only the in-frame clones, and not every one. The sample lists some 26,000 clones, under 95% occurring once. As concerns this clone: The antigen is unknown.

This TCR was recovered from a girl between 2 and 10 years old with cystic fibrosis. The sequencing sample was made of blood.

Here the CDR3 DNA reads TGTGCCAGCAGCTTACTGGGGCAAGGAAACACCATATATTTT. It translates to CASSLLGQGNTIYF. The chain combines TRBV13 with TRBJ1-3, with D maybe TRBD1 (5 bases). Germline assignment: CDR1 PRHDT and CDR2 FYEKMQ (reference sequence). V gave up 2 bases and J gave up 4 bases, with 9 bases separating them. The CDR3 has 14 residues.